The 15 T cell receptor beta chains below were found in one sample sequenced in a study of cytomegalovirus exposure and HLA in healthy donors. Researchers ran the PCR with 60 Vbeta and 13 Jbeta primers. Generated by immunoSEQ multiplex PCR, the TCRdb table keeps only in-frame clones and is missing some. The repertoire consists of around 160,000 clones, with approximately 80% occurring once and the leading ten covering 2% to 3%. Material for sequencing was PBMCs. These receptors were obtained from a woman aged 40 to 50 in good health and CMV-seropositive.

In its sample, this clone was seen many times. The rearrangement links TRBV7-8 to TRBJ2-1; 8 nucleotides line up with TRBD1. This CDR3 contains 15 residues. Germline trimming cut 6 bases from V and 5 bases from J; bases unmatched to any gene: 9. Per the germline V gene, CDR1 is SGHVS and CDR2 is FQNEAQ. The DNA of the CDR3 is TGTGCCAGCAGACTAGACAGGGGTCCCGACAATGAGCAGTTCTTC. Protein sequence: CASRLDRGPDNEQFF.

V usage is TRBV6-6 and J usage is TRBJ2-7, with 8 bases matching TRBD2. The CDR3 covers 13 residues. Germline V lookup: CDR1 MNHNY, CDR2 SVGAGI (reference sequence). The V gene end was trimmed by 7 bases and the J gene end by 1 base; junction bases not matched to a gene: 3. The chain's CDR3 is CASKAGGSYEQYF. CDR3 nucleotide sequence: TGTGCCAGCAAGGCGGGAGGATCCTACGAGCAGTACTTC.

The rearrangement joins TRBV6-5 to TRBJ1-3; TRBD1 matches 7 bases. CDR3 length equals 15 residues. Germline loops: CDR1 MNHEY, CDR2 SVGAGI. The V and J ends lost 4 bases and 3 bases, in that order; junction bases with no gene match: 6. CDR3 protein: CASSSGTGVGNTIYF. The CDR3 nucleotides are TGTGCCAGCAGTTCGGGAACAGGGGTTGGAAACACCATATATTTT.

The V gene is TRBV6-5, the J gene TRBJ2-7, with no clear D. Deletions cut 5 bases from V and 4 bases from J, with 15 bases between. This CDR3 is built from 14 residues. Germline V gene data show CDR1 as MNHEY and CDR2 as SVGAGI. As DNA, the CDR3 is TGTGCCAGCAGTCCCGTGCAGACTCCTTACGAGCAGTACTTC. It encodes CASSPVQTPYEQYF.

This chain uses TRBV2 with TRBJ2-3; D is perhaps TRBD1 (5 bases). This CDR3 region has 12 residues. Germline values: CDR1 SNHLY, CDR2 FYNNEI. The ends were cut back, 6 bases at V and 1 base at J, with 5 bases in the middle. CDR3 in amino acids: CASRTGTDTQYF. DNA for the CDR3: TGTGCCAGCAGGACAGGCACAGATACGCAGTATTTT.

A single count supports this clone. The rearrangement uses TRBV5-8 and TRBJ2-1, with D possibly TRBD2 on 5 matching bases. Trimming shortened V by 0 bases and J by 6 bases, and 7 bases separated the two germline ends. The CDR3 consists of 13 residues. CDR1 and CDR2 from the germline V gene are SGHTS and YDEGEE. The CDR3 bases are TGTGCCAGCAGCTTGGGTACTAGCAATGAGCAGTTCTTC. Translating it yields CASSLGTSNEQFF.

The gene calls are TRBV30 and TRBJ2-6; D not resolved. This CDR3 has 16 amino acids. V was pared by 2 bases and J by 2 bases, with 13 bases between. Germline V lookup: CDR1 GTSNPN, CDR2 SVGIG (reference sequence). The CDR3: CAWSIRVSTGANVLTF. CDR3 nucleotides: TGTGCCTGGAGTATCCGGGTTTCTACTGGGGCCAACGTCCTGACTTTC.

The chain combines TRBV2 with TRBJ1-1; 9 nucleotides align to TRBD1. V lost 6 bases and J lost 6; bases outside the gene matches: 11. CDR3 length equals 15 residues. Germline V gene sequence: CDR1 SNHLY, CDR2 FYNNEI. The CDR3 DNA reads TGTGCCAGCAGGAGACAGGGGGGGGGTGGGGCTGAAGCTTTCTTT. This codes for CASRRQGGGGAEAFF. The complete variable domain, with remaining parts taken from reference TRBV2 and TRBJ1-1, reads EPEVTQTPSHQVTQMGQEVILRCVPISNHLYFYWYRQILGQKVEFLVSFYNNEISEKSEIFDDQFSVERPDGSNFTLKIRSTKLEDSAMYFCASRRQGGGGAEAFFGQGTRLTVV.

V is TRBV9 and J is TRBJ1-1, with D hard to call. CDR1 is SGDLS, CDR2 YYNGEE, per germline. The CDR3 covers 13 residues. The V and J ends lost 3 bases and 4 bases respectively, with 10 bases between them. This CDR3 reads CASSAAGSTEAFF. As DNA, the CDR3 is TGTGCCAGCAGCGCTGCGGGAAGCACTGAAGCTTTCTTT. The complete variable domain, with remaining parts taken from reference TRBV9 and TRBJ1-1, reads DSGVTQTPKHLITATGQRVTLRCSPRSGDLSVYWYQQSLDQGLQFLIQYYNGEERAKGNILERFSAQQFPDLHSELNLSSLELGDSALYFCASSAAGSTEAFFGQGTRLTVV.

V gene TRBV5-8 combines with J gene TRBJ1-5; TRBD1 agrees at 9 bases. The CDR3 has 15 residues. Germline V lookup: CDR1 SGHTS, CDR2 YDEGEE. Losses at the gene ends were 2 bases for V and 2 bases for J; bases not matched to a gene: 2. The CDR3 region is CASSFTGGGNQPQHF. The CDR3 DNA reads TGTGCCAGCAGCTTTACAGGGGGCGGCAATCAGCCCCAGCATTTT.

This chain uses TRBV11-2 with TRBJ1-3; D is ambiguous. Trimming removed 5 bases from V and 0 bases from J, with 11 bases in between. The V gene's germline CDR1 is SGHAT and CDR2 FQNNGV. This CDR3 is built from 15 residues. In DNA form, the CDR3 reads TGTGCCAGCAGCCCGAGTTCCCGCTCTGGAAACACCATATATTTT. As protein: CASSPSSRSGNTIYF.

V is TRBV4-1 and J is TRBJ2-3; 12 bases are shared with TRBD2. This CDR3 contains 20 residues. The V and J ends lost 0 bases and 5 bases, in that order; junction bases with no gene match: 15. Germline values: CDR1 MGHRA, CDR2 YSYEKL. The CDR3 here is CASSQDLDHGTSGRGDTQYF. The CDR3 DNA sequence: TGCGCCAGCAGCCAAGATCTTGACCACGGGACTAGCGGGCGGGGAGATACGCAGTATTTT.

CDR3: CASSPTEGQTYEQYF. CDR3 nucleotides: TGTGCCAGCAGCCCAACGGAGGGCCAAACCTACGAGCAGTACTTC. The chain has TRBV11-3 and TRBJ2-7; TRBD2 might be the D (6 bases). Trimming removed 5 bases at V and 2 bases at J, with 16 bases between. Germline V gene sequence: CDR1 SGHNT, CDR2 YENEEA. The CDR3 runs to 15 residues.

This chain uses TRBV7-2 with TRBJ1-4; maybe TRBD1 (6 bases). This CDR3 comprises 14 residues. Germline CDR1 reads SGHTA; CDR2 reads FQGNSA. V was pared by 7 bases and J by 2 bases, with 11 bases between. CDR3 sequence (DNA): TGTGCCAGCACCCAGGGGACCACTAATGAAAAACTGTTTTTT. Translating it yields CASTQGTTNEKLFF.

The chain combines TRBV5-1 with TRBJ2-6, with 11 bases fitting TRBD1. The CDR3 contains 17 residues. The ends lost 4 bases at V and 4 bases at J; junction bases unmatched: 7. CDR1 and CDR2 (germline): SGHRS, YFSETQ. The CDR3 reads CASSTGDRGRGANVLTF. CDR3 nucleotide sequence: TGCGCCAGCAGCACCGGGGACAGGGGGAGGGGGGCCAACGTCCTGACTTTC.